This T cell receptor (beta chain) was recorded in a study of blood T cell repertoires in COVID-19. In the study overall: Samples taken during acute and convalescent COVID-19 were collected in the United States, Italy and Spain.

Authors' analysis steps: Estimates of nucleated cell counts were drawn from the amplification of reference gene primers. Data came from immunoSEQ multiplex PCR; TCRdb stores just in-frame clones and leaves some out. The V and J calls and clone size are taken from that table; D and trimming were inferred from the DNA. The sample lists more than 60,000 clones, 84% seen once, with 3% to 4% in the top ten. The V segment lost 6 bases and the J segment 4 bases; nucleotides outside the gene matches: 8. The germline V gene encodes CDR1 MNHEY and CDR2 SVGEGT. The CDR3 consists of 15 residues. The receptor comes from a man aged 50-59 years with acute or convalescent COVID-19. This chain links TRBV6-2 or TRBV6-3 with TRBJ2-3, with 9 bases aligning to TRBD1. The specimen sequenced was peripheral blood. The CDR3 is CASSPGTGLSDTQYF. The CDR3 DNA follows: TGTGCCAGCAGCCCCGGGACAGGGTTATCAGATACGCAGTATTTT.